The T cell receptor (beta chain) under discussion was sequenced for a study of blood T cell repertoires in COVID-19. As for the study in general: The samples span acute and convalescent COVID-19 from the United States, Italy and Spain.

The assay was immunoSEQ multiplex PCR, and TCRdb's table has in-frame clones only and misses some. This table holds some 670,000 clones, approximately 90% found once. V lost 1 base, J lost 4 bases, and 13 bases lay in between. The CDR3 runs to 15 residues. Germline V gene lookup returns CDR1 SGHTA and CDR2 FQGNSA. This clonotype was obtained from a woman aged 18-29 years with acute or convalescent COVID-19. The chain combines TRBV7-2 with TRBJ1-2, with D perhaps matching TRBD1 (5 bases). What was sequenced was peripheral blood. In nucleotides, the CDR3 is TGTGCCAGCAGCTTAGTTGGACAAAACCCCTATGGCTACACCTTC. It translates to CASSLVGQNPYGYTF.